Below, 24 T cell receptor beta chains from the same sample are listed, as sequenced in a study of blood T cells in healthy people across ages. The second PCR ran roughly 7 to 12 cycles with a sample-barcoded 5' primer and J-beta primers. TCRdb reprocessed the 5' RACE reads via MiXCR and lists one record per CDR3 protein. The repertoire consists of about 1.6 million distinct CDR3 sequences, with about 35% occurring once and the leading ten covering approximately 10%. The specimen was blood. The source is a woman in her twenties or thirties in good health.

This chain's CDR3 is CSGGASGRVGEQYF. The CDR3 DNA sequence: TGCAGCGGAGGTGCTAGCGGGAGGGTAGGCGAGCAGTACTTC. The chain is built from TRBV29-1 and TRBJ2-7; 12 bases align to TRBD2. This CDR3 region has 14 residues. Germline values: CDR1 SQVTM, CDR2 ANQGSEA. Losses at the gene ends were 7 bases for V and 6 bases for J; bases not matched to a gene: 10.

Only a few counts were recorded for this clonotype. Written as DNA, the CDR3 is TGTGCCAGCGGGATCCCCCTAGAGCAGTACTTC. Its protein product is CASGIPLEQYF. The chain employs TRBV12-3 or TRBV12-4 and TRBJ2-7; D is ambiguous. Trimming took off 8 bases at V and 7 bases at J, with 12 bases between the two ends. This CDR3 has 11 residues.

This clonotype has just a few counts. The chain couples TRBV18 to TRBJ2-5; D is uncertain. Between the trimmed V and J ends, which lost 2 bases and 3 bases, there was a span of 7 bases. This CDR3 comprises 13 residues. CDR1 is KGHSH and CDR2 is LQKENI in the germline V gene. Here the CDR3 reads CASSPGSEETQYF. In DNA form, the CDR3 reads TGTGCCAGCTCACCAGGGTCAGAAGAGACCCAGTACTTC.

This clonotype was counted between two and nine times. The J gene is TRBJ2-2, the V gene TRBV20-1; 12 nucleotides agree with TRBD2. Looked up from germline, CDR1 is DFQATT and CDR2 is SNEGSKA (reference sequence). The CDR3 extends over 16 amino acids. Germline trimming cut 0 bases from V and 6 bases from J; bases unmatched to any gene: 5. CDR3 protein: CSARDYASGGAGELFF. The CDR3 DNA reads as TGCAGTGCTAGAGATTATGCTAGCGGGGGGGCCGGGGAGCTGTTTTTT.

The chain carries TRBV24-1 and TRBJ1-4, with 8 bases matching TRBD1. The length of the CDR3 is 14 residues. CDR1 and CDR2 from the germline V gene are KGHDR and SFDVKD. The junction had 8 bases not matched to a gene; V was cut back by 7 bases and J by 8 bases. As DNA, the CDR3 is TGTGCCACCAGCGAAACCAGACAGGGGGAAAAACTGTTTTTT. The encoded protein is CATSETRQGEKLFF.

This chain links TRBV6-5 with TRBJ1-5; unclear D gene. Trimming took off 9 bases at V and 7 bases at J, with 10 bases between the two ends. The CDR3 has 11 amino acids. The germline V gene has CDR1 MNHEY and CDR2 SVGAGI. In DNA, the CDR3 is TGTGCCAGTCCGGTTGGCCAGCCCCAGCATTTT. It encodes CASPVGQPQHF.

In nucleotides, the CDR3 is TGTGCCAGCAGCTGGAGACAGGGGGCCGAACTATTGGAGCAGTTCTTC. Translation: CASSWRQGAELLEQFF. The chain is built from TRBV7-9 and TRBJ2-1; 10 positions agree with TRBD1. Germline trimming cut 4 bases from V and 10 bases from J; bases unmatched to any gene: 13. The CDR3 has 16 residues. Germline assignment: CDR1 SEHNR and CDR2 FQNEAQ (reference sequence).

V usage is TRBV7-8 and J usage is TRBJ2-7; possible D gene TRBD2, 6 bases. V was trimmed by 11 bases and J by 3 bases, leaving 23 bases between them. The CDR3 is 15 residues long. Germline V gene data show CDR1 as SGHVS and CDR2 as FQNEAQ. CDR3 nucleotides: TGTGCCGGAGCTTCGGGGCGGGACCCTTTCTACGAGCAGTACTTC. Protein product: CAGASGRDPFYEQYF.

The CDR3 DNA sequence: TGTGCCAGCAGCCCAGTCCCGGGACAGACAGATACGCAGTATTTT. Amino acid sequence: CASSPVPGQTDTQYF. The chain uses TRBV7-3 and TRBJ2-3; 7 nucleotides align to TRBD1. The CDR3 is 15 residues long. With 5 bases clipped from V and 3 bases from J, the junction kept 8 bases outside the gene matches. The germline CDR1 and CDR2 sequences are SGHTA and FQGTGA.

Points on this clonotype: This may stem from a read error, because a much larger clone lies one nucleotide away. The rearrangement uses TRBV7-2 and TRBJ2-5, with 8 nucleotides matching TRBD1. The CDR3 spans 13 residues. Germline V gene lookup returns CDR1 SGHTA and CDR2 FQGNSA. V lost 8 bases, J lost 13 bases, and 15 bases stayed unmatched. This CDR3 reads CASGATGTGTGYF. As DNA, the CDR3 is TGTGCCAGCGGCGCCACCGGGACCGGGACAGGGTACTTC. Complete variable domain (other parts from reference TRBV7-2 and TRBJ2-5): GAGVSQSPSNKVTEKGKDVELRCDPISGHTALYWYRQSLGQGLEFLIYFQGNSAPDKSGLPSDRFSAERTGGSVSTLTIQRTQQEDSAVYLCASGATGTGTGYFGPGTRLLVL.

The chain uses TRBV28 and TRBJ1-2; D uncertain. CDR1 and CDR2 from the germline V gene are MDHEN and SYDVKM. V was trimmed by 5 bases and J by 0 bases, leaving 13 bases between them. This CDR3 is built from 15 residues. The CDR3 spells CASSPYSGSNYGYTF. As DNA, the CDR3 is TGTGCCAGCAGTCCCTATTCCGGTTCTAACTATGGCTACACCTTC.

This clonotype occurred a few times. The chain has TRBV5-1 and TRBJ2-5, with 9 nucleotides matching TRBD2. This CDR3 is 16 amino acids long. CDR1 is SGHRS and CDR2 is YFSETQ in the germline V gene. V was pared by 4 bases and J by 5 bases, with 12 bases of the junction left unmatched. The CDR3 spells CASSQPASGGRETQYF. DNA of the CDR3: TGCGCCAGCAGCCAACCGGCCAGCGGGGGGAGGGAGACCCAGTACTTC.

In this sample, this clonotype turned up many times. This chain links TRBV9 with TRBJ2-7, with 11 bases matching TRBD2. Germline values: CDR1 SGDLS, CDR2 YYNGEE. CDR3 size: 15 residues. Trimming cost V 0 bases and J 3 bases; bases outside gene matches: 2. CDR3: CASSVGTSGGYEQYF. The DNA of the CDR3 is TGTGCCAGCAGCGTAGGCACTAGCGGGGGCTACGAGCAGTACTTC.

V and J are TRBV9 and TRBJ1-4; TRBD1 might be the D (5 bases). Germline CDR1 reads SGDLS; CDR2 reads YYNGEE. This CDR3 has 18 residues. Trimming left V 0 bases short and J 3 bases short, with 18 bases between. The DNA of the CDR3 is TGTGCCAGCAGCGTAGGAGGAAGGGGCGGATTATCTAATGAAAAACTGTTTTTT. This sequence encodes CASSVGGRGGLSNEKLFF.

There are a few counts of this clonotype. The chain combines TRBV5-1 with TRBJ2-1; TRBD2 matches at 10 bases. The CDR3 loop spans 16 amino acids. Germline lookup yields CDR1 SGHRS and CDR2 YFSETQ. V was clipped by 0 bases and J by 5 bases; unmatched bases: 5. CDR3 region: CASSLEGAGGNNEQFF. Here the CDR3 DNA reads TGCGCCAGCAGCTTGGAAGGAGCGGGGGGGAACAATGAGCAGTTCTTC.

This rearrangement joins TRBV3-1 to TRBJ2-5, with 7 bases that match TRBD2. The CDR3 length is 15 residues. The V segment lost 0 bases and the J segment 2 bases; nucleotides outside the gene matches: 3. Germline loops: CDR1 LGHDT, CDR2 YNNKEL (reference sequence). CDR3 bases: TGTGCCAGCAGCCAAGACCCGCGGGGGCAAGAGACCCAGTACTTC. This codes for CASSQDPRGQETQYF.

In this sample, this clonotype turned up a few times. The rearrangement joins TRBV9 to TRBJ1-2, with D hard to call. Germline V lookup: CDR1 SGDLS, CDR2 YYNGEE. There are 11 residues in the CDR3. V was trimmed by 3 bases and J by 10 bases, leaving 10 bases between them. The CDR3 DNA follows: TGTGCCAGCAGCGGGGGAGAGGACTACACCTTC. This translates into CASSGGEDYTF.

This clonotype was seen at least ten times. The chain uses TRBV29-1 and TRBJ1-2; possibly TRBD1 for D (6 bases). The CDR3 length is 15 residues. Germline V lookup: CDR1 SQVTM, CDR2 ANQGSEA. V lost 6 bases to trimming and J lost 12 bases, with 29 bases between them. CDR3 in DNA: TGCAGCGTACCTGCCGGGGGGGCGTATTCAGGGGCTCACACCTTC. It codes for CSVPAGGAYSGAHTF.

The chain has TRBV6-2 or TRBV6-3 and TRBJ2-7; 8 positions match TRBD2. J was trimmed by 6 bases and V by 6 bases; bases with no gene match: 10. The germline gives CDR1 MNHEY, CDR2 SVGEGT. The CDR3 length is 14 residues. The CDR3 DNA sequence: TGTGCCAGCAGCCACACTAGCGGAACCGCCGAGCAGTACTTC. Translated, it gives CASSHTSGTAEQYF.

This clonotype has a handful of counts. The V gene is TRBV10-3, the J gene TRBJ1-1, with D unclear. CDR1 ENHRY and CDR2 SYGVKD come from the germline V gene. With 0 bases removed from V and 5 bases from J, the gap between germline ends came to 10 bases. This CDR3 is built from 14 residues. The CDR3 bases are TGTGCCATCAGTGAGTCAGCGGGGAGGACTGAAGCTTTCTTT. Amino acids: CAISESAGRTEAFF.

The DNA for the CDR3 is TGCGCCAGCAGCCAAGGGCAAGGGGACCCTACCTACGAGCAGTACTTC. Protein: CASSQGQGDPTYEQYF. The chain links TRBV4-1 to TRBJ2-7, with D possibly being TRBD1 or TRBD2 (5 bases each). The CDR3 is made up of 16 amino acids. The V gene's germline CDR1 is MGHRA and CDR2 YSYEKL. V was clipped by 1 base and J by 2 bases, with 15 bases between them.

This clonotype turned up a few times. V usage is TRBV28 and J usage is TRBJ1-6; weak D call: TRBD1 (5 bases). The V gene lost 4 bases and the J gene lost 8 bases, with 15 bases spanning the gap. Germline lookup yields CDR1 MDHEN and CDR2 SYDVKM. The CDR3 runs to 15 residues. The DNA for the CDR3 is TGTGCCAGCAGTTCAGGACAAGTCTTAGATTCACCCCTCCACTTT. This encodes CASSSGQVLDSPLHF.

V usage is TRBV7-9 and J usage is TRBJ2-1; 11 bases agree with TRBD2. The J segment lost 0 bases and the V segment lost 0 bases, leaving 1 base of the junction unmatched. CDR1 is SEHNR and CDR2 is FQNEAQ in the germline V gene (reference sequence). The CDR3 extends over 17 amino acids. CDR3 in amino acids: CASSLATSGVSYNEQFF. The CDR3 nucleotides read TGTGCCAGCAGCTTAGCGACTAGCGGGGTCTCCTACAATGAGCAGTTCTTC. Combining the CDR3 with reference TRBV7-9 and TRBJ2-1 gives the whole variable domain DTGVSQNPRHKITKRGQNVTFRCDPISEHNRLYWYRQTLGQGPEFLTYFQNEAQLEKSRLLSDRFSAERPKGSFSTLEIQRTEQGDSAMYLCASSLATSGVSYNEQFFGPGTRLTVL.

This clonotype was seen a handful of times. The chain is built from TRBV7-3 and TRBJ2-1; 7 bases are shared with TRBD2. The V gene's germline CDR1 is SGHTA and CDR2 FQGTGA. V gave up 5 bases and J gave up 4 bases; unmatched junction bases: 8. This CDR3 has 15 residues. The CDR3 loop is CASSQAGKPYNEQFF. The CDR3 DNA sequence: TGTGCCAGCAGCCAAGCGGGGAAACCTTACAATGAGCAGTTCTTC.